Described below is a single T cell receptor beta chain sequence and its context. Its antigen is not known. Extracted from the samples, RNA was reverse transcribed into cDNA to serve as the sequencing template. Libraries were prepared by immunoSEQ multiplex PCR; TCRdb keeps only in-frame clonotypes and omits some of them. In the table there are under 350,000 clones, 58% of which are singletons. The treatment here: oral pan-JAK inhibitor, 5-10 mg twice daily. This record comes from a study of CD8+ T cells in alopecia areata. Study results and caveats: Many expanded lesional clones remained in scalp and blood on tofacitinib. Scalp specimens additionally yield sequences from normal skin's resident alphabeta T cells. In lesional scalp, particularly from alopecia totalis/universalis, clonality was higher than in normal scalp.

The germline V gene has CDR1 SEHNR and CDR2 FQNEAQ (reference sequence). V was clipped by 3 bases and J by 0 bases, with 11 bases between them. The CDR3 has 15 amino acids. This clonotype was sampled from a human donor with alopecia areata. The source material was CD4+ T cells sorted from blood, sampled at week 24, from a patient treated with tofacitinib. The chain uses TRBV7-9 and TRBJ1-1; tentatively, D is TRBD1 (5 bases). The CDR3 nucleotides read TGTGCCAGCAGCTTCGTAATACAGGTGAACACTGAAGCTTTCTTT. It yields the protein CASSFVIQVNTEAFF.